Shown below are 28 T cell receptor beta chains from a single sample sequenced in a study of blood T cell repertoires in COVID-19. Generated by immunoSEQ multiplex PCR, the TCRdb table keeps only in-frame clones and is missing some. In the table there are 60,000 to 80,000 clones, just under 95% of which are singletons. Specimen: peripheral blood. These receptors originate from a human donor in a cohort sampled during active COVID-19.

The V and J genes are TRBV18 and TRBJ2-7, with TRBD2 as a possible D gene (5 bases). Trimming removed 5 bases at V and 4 bases at J, with 24 bases between. CDR3 length: 17 amino acids. CDR1 is KGHSH and CDR2 is LQKENI in the germline V gene. The CDR3 spells CASSSRSDRGIGYEQYF. For the CDR3, the DNA is TGTGCCAGCTCATCACGGAGCGATCGGGGAATTGGGTACGAGCAGTACTTC.

This rearrangement joins TRBV28 to TRBJ1-3, with no clear D. The CDR3 extends over 15 amino acids. In germline, CDR1 is MDHEN, CDR2 SYDVKM. Deletions cut 3 bases from V and 0 bases from J, with 9 bases between. DNA for the CDR3: TGTGCCAGCAGTTTTCCCCCCAGCTCTGGAAACACCATATATTTT. This gives the protein CASSFPPSSGNTIYF.

The chain has TRBV7-3 and TRBJ2-1; D might be TRBD2 (6 bases). This CDR3 comprises 17 residues. CDR1 is SGHTA, CDR2 FQGTGA, per germline. Trimming stripped 2 bases from V and 0 bases from J, with 14 bases between. For the CDR3, the DNA is TGTGCCAGCAGCTTAGTGCCTAGCGTGAGCTCCTACAATGAGCAGTTCTTC. It encodes CASSLVPSVSSYNEQFF.

The V call is TRBV7-2, the J call TRBJ1-2, with 7 bases fitting TRBD1. The CDR3 sequence is 14 residues long. CDR1 and CDR2 from the germline V gene are SGHTA and FQGNSA. V shed 5 bases, J shed 2 bases, and the junction held 5 bases outside the gene matches. CDR3 protein: CASSAQQGNYGYTF. The CDR3 DNA follows: TGTGCCAGCAGCGCCCAACAGGGGAACTATGGCTACACCTTC.

This clone has only a few counts. The CDR3: CASSPRTSGGYNEQFF. The DNA of the CDR3 is TGTGCCAGCAGTCCCCGGACTAGCGGGGGGTACAATGAGCAGTTCTTC. The chain uses TRBV6-6 and TRBJ2-1; 14 positions agree with TRBD2. This CDR3 region has 16 residues. CDR1 and CDR2 (germline): MNHNY, SVGAGI (reference sequence). The J segment lost 4 bases and the V segment lost 5 bases, leaving 4 bases of the junction unmatched.

The J gene is TRBJ1-1, the V gene TRBV28; maybe TRBD1 (6 bases). This CDR3 region has 14 residues. Germline CDR1 MDHEN, CDR2 SYDVKM. Trimming pared 6 bases from V and 1 base from J, leaving 12 bases between. The CDR3 DNA sequence: TGTGCCAGCAGATCGACAGGATGGAACACTGAAGCTTTCTTT. Residues: CASRSTGWNTEAFF.

This rearrangement joins TRBV28 to TRBJ2-2; no clear D. Germline lookup yields CDR1 MDHEN and CDR2 SYDVKM. V lost 5 bases and J lost 3, with 16 bases in between. There are 16 residues in the CDR3. CDR3 region: CASSPGLPADTGELFF. In nucleotides, the CDR3 is TGTGCCAGCAGTCCTGGTCTCCCGGCGGACACCGGGGAGCTGTTTTTT. Combining the CDR3 with reference TRBV28 and TRBJ2-2 gives the whole variable domain DVKVTQSSRYLVKRTGEKVFLECVQDMDHENMFWYRQDPGLGLRLIYFSYDVKMKEKGDIPEGYSVSREKKERFSLILESASTNQTSMYLCASSPGLPADTGELFFGEGSRLTVL.

The chain has TRBV18 and TRBJ1-1; 7 positions match TRBD1. The germline gives CDR1 KGHSH, CDR2 LQKENI. This CDR3 has 15 residues. With 0 bases clipped from V and 3 bases from J, the junction kept 4 bases outside the gene matches. The CDR3 region has the DNA TGTGCCAGCTCACCACCACAGGGGTGGGACACTGAAGCTTTCTTT. Protein product: CASSPPQGWDTEAFF.

The chain combines TRBV7-2 with TRBJ2-1; TRBD2 matches at 12 bases. Germline values: CDR1 SGHTA, CDR2 FQGNSA. The ends lost 2 bases at V and 9 bases at J; junction bases unmatched: 5. The CDR3 runs 15 residues. CDR3 bases: TGTGCCAGCAGCTTAAGACTAGCGGGAGCGGGTGAGCAGTTCTTC. Translating it yields CASSLRLAGAGEQFF. Looking up the rest from reference TRBV7-2 and TRBJ2-1 gives the full variable domain: GAGVSQSPSNKVTEKGKDVELRCDPISGHTALYWYRQSLGQGLEFLIYFQGNSAPDKSGLPSDRFSAERTGGSVSTLTIQRTQQEDSAVYLCASSLRLAGAGEQFFGPGTRLTVL.

The chain has TRBV5-4 and TRBJ2-1; D unclear. The V gene's germline CDR1 is SGHNT and CDR2 YYREEE (reference sequence). Deletions cut 1 base from V and 5 bases from J, with 4 bases between. The CDR3 totals 12 residues. CDR3 sequence reads: CASSLLDNEQFF. CDR3 coding DNA: TGTGCCAGCAGCTTGCTTGACAATGAGCAGTTCTTC.

This clone was detected once. This CDR3 is CASSFLAPFEAFF. CDR3 bases: TGTGCCAGCAGTTTCCTAGCACCCTTTGAAGCTTTCTTT. The V and J genes are TRBV6-5 and TRBJ1-1; D remains unclear. Per germline, CDR1 MNHEY and CDR2 SVGAGI. V was pared by 4 bases and J by 7 bases, with 13 bases between. This CDR3 spans 13 amino acids.

The chain couples TRBV7-3 to TRBJ2-1; D is perhaps TRBD2 (7 bases). The CDR3 has 15 residues. The V gene lost 3 bases and the J gene lost 2 bases, with 11 bases spanning the gap. Germline V gene lookup returns CDR1 SGHTA and CDR2 FQGTGA. Here the CDR3 reads CASSFDGGPYNEQFF. DNA for the CDR3: TGTGCCAGCAGCTTTGACGGGGGGCCCTACAATGAGCAGTTCTTC.

Here the CDR3 reads CASSLGRKGQAFF. The CDR3 DNA sequence: TGTGCCAGCAGCTTAGGCAGGAAGGGGCAAGCTTTCTTT. The J gene is TRBJ1-1, the V gene TRBV7-2; tentative D call: TRBD1 (5 bases). Trimming left V 1 base short and J 9 bases short, with 12 bases between. Germline V gene sequence: CDR1 SGHTA, CDR2 FQGNSA. CDR3 size: 13 residues.

The rearrangement links TRBV7-3 to TRBJ2-7; 9 bases fit TRBD1. The germline V gene encodes CDR1 SGHTA and CDR2 FQGTGA. The CDR3 loop spans 14 amino acids. V lost 5 bases and J lost 5; bases outside the gene matches: 7. This CDR3 reads CASSRGQGLDEQYF. In nucleotides, the CDR3 is TGTGCCAGCAGCCGGGGACAGGGTCTAGACGAGCAGTACTTC.

The CDR3 sequence is CASSLGGGADTQYF. CDR3 bases: TGTGCCAGCAGCTTAGGAGGGGGCGCAGATACGCAGTATTTT. This chain connects TRBV7-2 to TRBJ2-3; 7 nucleotides line up with TRBD1. The J segment lost 4 bases and the V segment lost 1 base, leaving 2 bases of the junction unmatched. CDR1 is SGHTA, CDR2 FQGNSA, per germline. CDR3 length: 14 residues.

The genes are TRBV7-2 and TRBJ2-1; D is ambiguous. The CDR3 covers 11 residues. Germline CDR1 and CDR2: SGHTA and FQGNSA. V was trimmed by 4 bases and J by 6 bases, leaving 4 bases between them. CDR3 bases: TGTGCCAGCAGCTCTCTCAATGAGCAGTTCTTC. This codes for CASSSLNEQFF. The full variable domain, with the rest looked up from reference TRBV7-2 and TRBJ2-1, is GAGVSQSPSNKVTEKGKDVELRCDPISGHTALYWYRQSLGQGLEFLIYFQGNSAPDKSGLPSDRFSAERTGGSVSTLTIQRTQQEDSAVYLCASSSLNEQFFGPGTRLTVL.

The V and J genes are TRBV6-2 or TRBV6-3 and TRBJ1-1, with D perhaps TRBD1 (6 bases). The CDR3 is 14 amino acids. Germline CDR1 MNHEY, CDR2 SVGEGT. Trimming took off 3 bases at V and 4 bases at J, with 12 bases between the two ends. The CDR3 sequence: CASSYGGASTEAFF. The CDR3 region has the DNA TGTGCCAGCAGTTATGGGGGGGCGTCCACTGAAGCTTTCTTT.

The chain couples TRBV30 to TRBJ2-1, with 11 bases lining up with TRBD2. Germline V CDR1 and CDR2: GTSNPN, SVGIG (reference sequence). V shed 3 bases, J shed 8 bases, and the junction held 9 bases outside the gene matches. The CDR3 is 15 residues long. The chain's CDR3 is CAWRRTSGLRYEQFF. Here the CDR3 DNA reads TGTGCCTGGAGGCGGACTAGCGGGTTGCGCTATGAGCAGTTCTTC.

The chain employs TRBV4-1 and TRBJ2-7; weak D call: TRBD2 (6 bases). The CDR3 has 15 amino acids. Germline V CDR1 and CDR2: MGHRA, YSYEKL. Trimming stripped 0 bases from V and 6 bases from J, with 15 bases between. CDR3 sequence reads: CASSQDSGVSGEQYF. The CDR3 DNA is TGCGCCAGCAGCCAAGATTCGGGAGTGAGCGGCGAGCAGTACTTC.

The rearrangement joins TRBV28 to TRBJ2-5; unclear D gene. Trimming took 5 bases from V and 5 from J, leaving 3 bases between them. The CDR3 totals 10 residues. Germline CDR1 and CDR2: MDHEN and SYDVKM. The CDR3 sequence is CASSSETQYF. CDR3 sequence (DNA): TGTGCCAGCAGTAGCGAGACCCAGTACTTC.

Only one count was recorded for this clone. The genes are TRBV3-1 (or the pseudogene TRBV3-2) and TRBJ2-1; 8 bases are shared with TRBD1. V gave up 0 bases and J gave up 9 bases; unmatched junction bases: 16. CDR1 is LGHDT and CDR2 is YNNKEL in the germline V gene (reference sequence). The CDR3 loop spans 18 amino acids. The DNA for the CDR3 is TGTGCCAGCAGCCAAGAGTTCGGGCGGAGACAGGGGAGTGGTGAGCAGTTCTTC. It encodes CASSQEFGRRQGSGEQFF.

The genes are TRBV29-1 and TRBJ2-7; 7 positions match TRBD2. Germline V CDR1 and CDR2: SQVTM, ANQGSEA. The V and J ends lost 6 bases and 4 bases, in that order; junction bases with no gene match: 9. The CDR3 has 13 amino acids. The CDR3 sequence: CSVGGTMRYEQYF. CDR3 DNA: TGCAGCGTGGGAGGGACGATGAGATACGAGCAGTACTTC.

The gene calls are TRBV7-9 and TRBJ2-5, with 11 bases lining up with TRBD1. The junction had 11 bases not matched to a gene; V was cut back by 5 bases and J by 6 bases. Germline values: CDR1 SEHNR, CDR2 FQNEAQ (reference sequence). CDR3 length equals 16 residues. CDR3 nucleotide sequence: TGTGCCAGCAGCCCCCTGGGAGGGGACAGGGGGAAGACCCAGTACTTC. This codes for CASSPLGGDRGKTQYF.

In the case of this clone: At one boundary the junction diverges from the germline segment, which might be a read error. The chain employs TRBV20-1 and TRBJ2-7; 8 bases line up with TRBD2. The germline V gene encodes CDR1 DFQATT and CDR2 SNEGSKA (reference sequence). The CDR3 runs to 14 residues. CDR3: CSASVTRASGPRNF. In nucleotides, the CDR3 is TGCAGTGCTAGTGTAACTCGGGCTAGCGGGCCACGTAACTTC.

V and J are TRBV6-5 and TRBJ1-1; 7 bases map to TRBD1. V shed 2 bases and J 2 bases; nucleotides not matched to a gene: 5. Germline lookup yields CDR1 MNHEY and CDR2 SVGAGI. The CDR3 sequence is 15 residues long. The CDR3 DNA reads TGTGCCAGCAGTTACCAGGGGGGATTTAACACTGAAGCTTTCTTT. Amino acids: CASSYQGGFNTEAFF.

The count of this clone is one. The genes are TRBV5-6 and TRBJ1-1; the D is unclear. CDR1 SGHDT and CDR2 YYEEEE come from the germline V gene. With 0 bases removed from V and 6 bases from J, the gap between germline ends came to 9 bases. The CDR3 consists of 13 residues. The CDR3 loop reads CASSLGSGAEAFF. The CDR3 bases are TGTGCCAGCAGCTTGGGATCCGGGGCTGAAGCTTTCTTT. Combining the CDR3 with reference TRBV5-6 and TRBJ1-1 gives the whole variable domain DAGVTQSPTHLIKTRGQQVTLRCSPKSGHDTVSWYQQALGQGPQFIFQYYEEEERQRGNFPDRFSGHQFPNYSSELNVNALLLGDSALYLCASSLGSGAEAFFGQGTRLTVV.

The V and J genes are TRBV13 and TRBJ2-5; 11 nucleotides agree with TRBD2. CDR1 and CDR2 (germline): PRHDT, FYEKMQ (reference sequence). Trimming at V came to 3 bases and at J to 4 bases, leaving 13 bases not matched to a gene. The CDR3 spans 18 residues. The DNA for the CDR3 is TGTGCCAGCAGCTTTTTCCACCGTACTAGCGGGAGATTAGAGACCCAGTACTTC. Translated: CASSFFHRTSGRLETQYF.

CDR3 sequence: CASSPSLSGAYGYTF. The CDR3 nucleotides are TGTGCCAGTAGTCCGTCGTTGAGCGGGGCGTATGGCTACACCTTC. The rearrangement joins TRBV19 to TRBJ1-2, with D possibly matching TRBD1 (5 bases). CDR1 and CDR2 (germline): LNHDA, SQIVND (reference sequence). The CDR3 covers 15 residues. V lost 5 bases to trimming and J lost 5 bases, with 18 bases between them. Based on the CDR3 plus reference TRBV19 and TRBJ1-2, the full variable domain is DGGITQSPKYLFRKEGQNVTLSCEQNLNHDAMYWYRQDPGQGLRLIYYSQIVNDFQKGDIAEGYSVSREKKESFPLTVTSAQKNPTAFYLCASSPSLSGAYGYTFGSGTRLTVV.